The sequence of this TCR beta chain was determined in a study of blood T cell repertoires in COVID-19. Study summary: COVID-19 samples from acute and convalescent phases originated in the United States, Italy and Spain. The cDNA or gDNA used as material had been derived from T cells, B-cell-depleted T cells, or PBMCs.

Patients in Seattle were enrolled during active infection, then followed longitudinally. In the original workflow: Using reference gene primer amplification, nucleated cell counts were estimated. The method was immunoSEQ multiplex PCR; TCRdb's version includes in-frame clones alone and lacks a portion of them. V, J and clone size are those of that table, while D and trimming were read from the DNA. Of under 200,000 clones listed, under 95% are singletons. CDR3 length equals 20 residues. From germline, CDR1 is MNHEY and CDR2 SMNVEV (reference sequence). V was clipped by 2 bases and J by 7 bases, with 30 bases between them.

The clonotype comes from a young man with COVID-19, enrolled during active disease. The source material was peripheral blood. The chain carries TRBV27 and TRBJ2-1; tentatively, D is TRBD2 (6 bases). The DNA for the CDR3 is TGTGCCAGCAGTTTACCGACCCATCCAAGGGGACTTAGTAAGTGGAATGAGCAGTTCTTC. It translates to CASSLPTHPRGLSKWNEQFF.